This entry lists 4 T cell receptor beta chains sequenced from one sample in a study of OX40 agonist ivuxolimab in advanced cancers. Data came from immunoSEQ multiplex PCR; TCRdb stores just in-frame clones and leaves some out. The sample lists tens of thousands of clones; roughly 90% were seen once. Sequencing used CD4+ or CD8+ T cells sorted from blood, obtained in a trial of the OX40 agonist ivuxolimab. These receptors were collected from an adult with an advanced solid tumor such as melanoma, head and neck, liver or kidney cancer.

The chain has TRBV23-1 and TRBJ1-5; 8 nucleotides match TRBD1. TRBV23-1 is noted as an ORF with a role that remains uncertain. Unmatched junction bases numbered 6, after V lost 0 bases and J lost 2 bases. The CDR3 is 17 residues long. DNA for the CDR3: TGCGCCAGCAGTCAATCCGTAAAGACAGGGGGCAATCAGCCCCAGCATTTT. It codes for CASSQSVKTGGNQPQHF.

The genes are TRBV9 and TRBJ2-7, with D uncertain. This CDR3 is 17 amino acids long. Germline assignment: CDR1 SGDLS and CDR2 YYNGEE. V gave up 2 bases and J gave up 6 bases, with 24 bases separating them. The DNA of the CDR3 is TGTGCCAGCAGCGTGTTTGATTCGGCAGGACCCTCCGGCGAGCAGTACTTC. It yields the protein CASSVFDSAGPSGEQYF.

The chain recombines TRBV27 with TRBJ2-7; no reliable D call. The CDR3 consists of 11 residues. CDR1 MNHEY and CDR2 SMNVEV come from the germline V gene (reference sequence). V lost 5 bases and J 7 bases, leaving 9 bases between the germline ends. The CDR3 nucleotides are TGTGCCAGCAGTACGGGTGCTGAGCAGTACTTC. This sequence encodes CASSTGAEQYF.

This chain uses TRBV29-1 with TRBJ1-2, with D possibly matching TRBD1 (5 bases). V was clipped by 5 bases and J by 2 bases, with 12 bases between them. The CDR3 covers 13 residues. Looked up from germline, CDR1 is SQVTM and CDR2 is ANQGSEA. The CDR3, as DNA: TGCAGCGTTCGAGGAGGGGTAAACTATGGCTACACCTTC. Amino acid sequence: CSVRGGVNYGYTF.